This T cell receptor beta chain was identified in a study of blood T cells in healthy people across ages. This clonotype was seen a few times. The target antigen is unknown. For the second PCR, which ran for about 6 to 11 cycles, a sample-barcoded 5' primer and a J-beta primer mix were used. Every cDNA molecule carried a tag from a template-switch adaptor bearing 12 random nucleotides. TCRdb itself ran the 5' RACE reads through MiXCR, one entry per CDR3 protein. The sample carries some 1,500,000 distinct CDR3 sequences, 42% recorded once. The study, taken as a whole, reports: Age showed a roughly linear inverse relationship with TCR beta diversity per million T cells.

Germline V gives CDR1 SQVTM, CDR2 ANQGSEA. The CDR3 loop spans 14 amino acids. V lost 4 bases and J 2 bases, leaving 13 bases between the germline ends. The sample comprised blood. This sequence joins TRBV29-1 and TRBJ2-3, with TRBD1 as a possible D gene (6 bases). The clonotype originates from a woman aged 18-29 years in good health. The CDR3 DNA sequence: TGCAGCGTTGGGGGGCAGGGCGACACAGATACGCAGTATTTT. Its translation: CSVGGQGDTDTQYF.